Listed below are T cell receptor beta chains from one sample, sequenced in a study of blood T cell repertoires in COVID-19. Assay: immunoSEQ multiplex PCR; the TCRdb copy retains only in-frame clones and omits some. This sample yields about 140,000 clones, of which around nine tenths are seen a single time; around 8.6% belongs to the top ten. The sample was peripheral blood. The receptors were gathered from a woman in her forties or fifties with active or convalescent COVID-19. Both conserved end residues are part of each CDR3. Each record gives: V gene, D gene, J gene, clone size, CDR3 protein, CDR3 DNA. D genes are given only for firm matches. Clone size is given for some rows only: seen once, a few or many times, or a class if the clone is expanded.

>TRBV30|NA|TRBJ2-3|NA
CAWSVSYTQYF
TGTGCCTGGAGTGTATCGTATACGCAGTATTTT
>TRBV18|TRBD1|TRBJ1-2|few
CASSAGQGVSYGYTF
TGTGCCAGCTCAGCGGGACAGGGGGTTTCCTATGGCTACACCTTC
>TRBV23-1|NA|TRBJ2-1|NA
CASSQHLPKGGYNEQFF
TGCGCCAGCAGCCAACACCTACCAAAAGGCGGGTACAATGAGCAGTTCTTC
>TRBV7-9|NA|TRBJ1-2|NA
CASSLERRSYGYTF
TGTGCCAGCAGCTTAGAACGCCGGTCCTATGGCTACACCTTC
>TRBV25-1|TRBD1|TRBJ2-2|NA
CASSEPTGTNTGELFF
TGTGCCAGCAGTGAACCGACAGGGACGAACACCGGGGAGCTGTTTTTT
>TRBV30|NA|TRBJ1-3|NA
CAWITDSGNTIYF
TGTGCCTGGATAACAGACTCTGGAAACACCATATATTTT
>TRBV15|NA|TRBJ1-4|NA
CATSRDPAVYEKLFF
TGTGCCACCAGCAGAGATCCCGCAGTCTATGAAAAACTGTTTTTT
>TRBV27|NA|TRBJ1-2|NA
CASSRRGYGYTF
TGTGCCAGCAGTCGACGGGGCTATGGCTACACCTTC
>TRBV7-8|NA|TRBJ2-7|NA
CASSFLGATRYSYEQYF
TGTGCCAGCAGCTTCCTAGGGGCGACCCGTTACTCATACGAGCAGTACTTC
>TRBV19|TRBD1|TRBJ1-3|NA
CASSRPGTVGNTIYF
TGTGCCAGTAGTCGGCCAGGGACAGTTGGAAACACCATATATTTT
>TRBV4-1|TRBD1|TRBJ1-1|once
CASSPRDRGRGEAFF
TGCGCCAGCAGCCCCCGGGACAGGGGCAGGGGCGAAGCTTTCTTT
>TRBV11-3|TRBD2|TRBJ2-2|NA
CASSSQAIGLVNTGELFF
TGTGCCAGCAGCTCACAAGCTATTGGACTAGTAAACACCGGGGAGCTGTTTTTT
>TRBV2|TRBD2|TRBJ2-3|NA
CASSERQGGGAAQYF
TGTGCCAGCAGTGAGAGACAAGGCGGGGGGGCGGCGCAGTATTTT
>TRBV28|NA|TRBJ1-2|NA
CASSGDRQPPGLYTF
TGTGCCAGCAGTGGTGACCGACAGCCCCCCGGGCTCTACACCTTC
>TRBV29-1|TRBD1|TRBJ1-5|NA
CSVETGGQDQPQHF
TGCAGCGTCGAAACAGGGGGACAGGATCAGCCCCAGCATTTT
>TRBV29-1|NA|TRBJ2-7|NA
CSGQQGYEQYF
TGCAGCGGACAACAGGGTTACGAGCAGTACTTC
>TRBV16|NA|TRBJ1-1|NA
CASSQSPRAGVVSEAFF
TGTGCCAGCAGCCAAAGCCCCCGCGCAGGGGTCGTGTCTGAAGCTTTCTTT
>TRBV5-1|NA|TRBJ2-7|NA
CASSAGDSYEQYF
TGCGCCAGCAGTGCCGGGGACTCCTACGAGCAGTACTTC
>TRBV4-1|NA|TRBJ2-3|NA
CASSQEHKTDTQYF
TGCGCCAGCAGCCAAGAACACAAAACCGATACGCAGTATTTT
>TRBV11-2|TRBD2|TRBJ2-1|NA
CASSLILARHNEQFF
TGTGCCAGCAGCTTAATACTAGCGAGGCACAATGAGCAGTTCTTC
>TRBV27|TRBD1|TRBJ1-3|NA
CASSQTTGAGNTIYF
TGTGCCAGCAGTCAGACGACAGGGGCTGGAAACACCATATATTTT
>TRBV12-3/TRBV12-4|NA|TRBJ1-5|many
CASSVRVQPQHF
TGTGCCAGCAGTGTCAGGGTTCAGCCCCAGCATTTT
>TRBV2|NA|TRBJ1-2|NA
CASSEAGRFYGYTF
TGTGCCAGCAGTGAGGCAGGCAGGTTCTATGGCTACACCTTC
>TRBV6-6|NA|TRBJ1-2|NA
CASSYSGALEGYTF
TGTGCCAGCAGTTACTCGGGGGCCCTTGAGGGCTACACCTTC
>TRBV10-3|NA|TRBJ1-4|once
CAISVGQGNEKLFF
TGTGCCATCAGTGTGGGGCAGGGTAATGAAAAACTGTTTTTT
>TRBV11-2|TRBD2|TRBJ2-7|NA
CASSPQASGSYEQYF
TGTGCCAGCAGCCCCCAGGCTAGCGGGAGCTACGAGCAGTACTTC
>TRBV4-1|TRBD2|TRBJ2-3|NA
CASSPILSGSITDTQYF
TGCGCCAGCAGCCCAATCCTTAGCGGGAGCATCACAGATACGCAGTATTTT
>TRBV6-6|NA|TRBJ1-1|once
CASTLSDTEAFF
TGTGCCAGCACACTTTCGGACACTGAAGCTTTCTTT
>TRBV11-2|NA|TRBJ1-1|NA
CASSSYSTEAFF
TGTGCCAGCAGCTCCTACAGCACTGAAGCTTTCTTT
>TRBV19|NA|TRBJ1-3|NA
CASTRQAPGNTIYF
TGTGCCAGTACCCGACAGGCACCTGGAAACACCATATATTTT
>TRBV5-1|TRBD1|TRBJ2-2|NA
CASSPGQGNTGELFF
TGCGCCAGCAGCCCGGGACAGGGAAACACCGGGGAGCTGTTTTTT
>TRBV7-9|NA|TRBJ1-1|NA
CASSVIQNTEAFF
TGTGCCAGCAGCGTCATTCAGAACACTGAAGCTTTCTTT
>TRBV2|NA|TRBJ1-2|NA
CASSHRDQGYTF
TGTGCCAGCAGCCACAGGGATCAGGGCTACACCTTC
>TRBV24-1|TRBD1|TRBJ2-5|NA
CATSDPGGRETQYF
TGTGCCACCAGTGATCCAGGGGGCAGGGAGACCCAGTACTTC
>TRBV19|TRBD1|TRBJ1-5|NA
CASSPGTGSNQPQHF
TGTGCCAGTAGTCCCGGGACAGGGTCCAATCAGCCCCAGCATTTT
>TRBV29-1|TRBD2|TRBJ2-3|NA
CSARGDGSSTDTQYF
TGCAGCGCCCGGGGGGATGGTAGCAGCACAGATACGCAGTATTTT
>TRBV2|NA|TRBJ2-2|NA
CASTGGGSGAGELFF
TGTGCCAGCACAGGGGGCGGGAGTGGCGCCGGGGAGCTGTTTTTT
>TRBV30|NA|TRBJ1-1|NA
CAWSPDRSTEAFF
TGTGCCTGGAGTCCCGACAGGAGCACTGAAGCTTTCTTT
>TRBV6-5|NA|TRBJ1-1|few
CASSYSLPEGTEAFF
TGTGCCAGCAGTTACTCGCTCCCAGAGGGCACTGAAGCTTTCTTT
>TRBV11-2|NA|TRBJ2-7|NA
CASSRLEVLYEQYF
TGTGCCAGCAGCCGTCTCGAGGTCCTCTACGAGCAGTACTTC
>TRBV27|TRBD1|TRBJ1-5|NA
CASRLEGASQPQHF
TGTGCCAGCAGGCTGGAGGGGGCTAGTCAGCCCCAGCATTTT
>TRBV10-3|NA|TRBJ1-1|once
CAISDRAGNTEAFF
TGTGCCATCAGTGATAGGGCGGGGAACACTGAAGCTTTCTTT
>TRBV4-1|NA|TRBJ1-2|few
CASSQEGGATYGYTF
TGCGCCAGCAGCCAAGAAGGAGGAGCAACCTATGGCTACACCTTC
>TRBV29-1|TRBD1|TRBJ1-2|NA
CSVGRQGGGYGYTF
TGCAGCGTTGGCCGACAGGGAGGAGGCTATGGCTACACCTTC
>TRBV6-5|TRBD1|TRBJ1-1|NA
CASSYPGTGGGTFF
TGTGCCAGCAGTTACCCCGGGACAGGGGGCGGAACTTTCTTT
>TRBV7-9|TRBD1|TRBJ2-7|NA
CASSSWDRTYEQYF
TGTGCCAGCAGCTCCTGGGACAGGACCTACGAGCAGTACTTC